A selection of T cell receptor beta chains follows, all from one sample in a study of CD8+ T cells in alopecia areata. Clones were sequenced by immunoSEQ multiplex PCR, and TCRdb holds only the in-frame ones, with some missing. Of about 120,000 clones listed, less than 60% were seen once; the top ten hold approximately 3.1%. This specimen was CD4+ T cells sorted from blood, taken at week 24, from a patient treated with tofacitinib. The receptors originated from a human donor with alopecia areata. Each CDR3 is given with its conserved first and last residue. D genes are given only for firm matches. Only part of the rows carry a size: once, few, many, or a class if the clone is expanded.

v_call: TRBV29-1; d_call: NA; clone_size: few; j_call: TRBJ2-3; cdr3_nt: TGCAGCTCCATGGGGGCAGATACGCAGTATTTT; cdr3_aa: CSSMGADTQYF
v_call: TRBV10-3; d_call: TRBD1; clone_size: NA; j_call: TRBJ1-2; cdr3_nt: TGTGCCATCAGTAGCCCGGGACAGGGGAATCAAAACACCTTC; cdr3_aa: CAISSPGQGNQNTF
v_call: TRBV5-1; d_call: NA; clone_size: few; j_call: TRBJ2-7; cdr3_nt: TGCGCCAGCAGATCAGGCGACGAGCAGTACTTC; cdr3_aa: CASRSGDEQYF
v_call: TRBV4-2; d_call: TRBD2; clone_size: NA; j_call: TRBJ2-5; cdr3_nt: TGTGCCAGCAGCCCTTTCTCTCGGGGGGACGAGACCCAGTACTTC; cdr3_aa: CASSPFSRGDETQYF
v_call: TRBV29-1; d_call: NA; clone_size: NA; j_call: TRBJ1-2; cdr3_nt: TGCAGCGTTGAAGCCGATCGGGGACGGGAGGGCTACACCTTC; cdr3_aa: CSVEADRGREGYTF
v_call: TRBV30; d_call: NA; clone_size: once; j_call: TRBJ1-2; cdr3_nt: TGTGCCGGGACTGGACCCGGAGGTCCCTATGGCTACACCTTC; cdr3_aa: CAGTGPGGPYGYTF
v_call: TRBV7-2; d_call: TRBD1; clone_size: few; j_call: TRBJ1-4; cdr3_nt: TGTGCCAGCAGCACGAAAGGGGGCGCGAGTGAAAAACTGTTTTTT; cdr3_aa: CASSTKGGASEKLFF
v_call: TRBV30; d_call: TRBD1; clone_size: once; j_call: TRBJ1-6; cdr3_nt: TGTGCCGGGCGGACAGGGGGTGTTTCACCCCTCCACTTT; cdr3_aa: CAGRTGGVSPLHF
v_call: TRBV6-5; d_call: NA; clone_size: NA; j_call: TRBJ2-3; cdr3_nt: TGTGCCAGCAGTTATTTTTCAGGAAACACAGATACGCAGTATTTT; cdr3_aa: CASSYFSGNTDTQYF
v_call: TRBV9; d_call: NA; clone_size: once; j_call: TRBJ1-1; cdr3_nt: TGTGCCAGCAGCGTAGTTCCGGGCCCGAACACTGAAGCTTTCTTT; cdr3_aa: CASSVVPGPNTEAFF
v_call: TRBV5-1; d_call: TRBD2; clone_size: NA; j_call: TRBJ2-5; cdr3_nt: TGCGCCAGCAGCTTGGTACCTAGCGGGGGCCAAGAGACCCAGTACTTC; cdr3_aa: CASSLVPSGGQETQYF
v_call: TRBV25-1; d_call: NA; clone_size: NA; j_call: TRBJ2-7; cdr3_nt: TGTGCCAGCAGCAGGGGATACGAGCAGTACTTC; cdr3_aa: CASSRGYEQYF
v_call: TRBV29-1; d_call: TRBD1; clone_size: NA; j_call: TRBJ1-2; cdr3_nt: TGCAGCGTTGCCGGACAGGGCGGGAGTGGCTACACCTTC; cdr3_aa: CSVAGQGGSGYTF
v_call: TRBV14; d_call: NA; clone_size: NA; j_call: TRBJ1-1; cdr3_nt: TGTGCCAGCAGCCAGGGGGGCACTGAAGCTTTCTTT; cdr3_aa: CASSQGGTEAFF
v_call: TRBV23-1; d_call: NA; clone_size: few; j_call: TRBJ2-5; cdr3_nt: TGCGCCAGCAGTCAATACCACAAGATGTCCCAGTACTTC; cdr3_aa: CASSQYHKMSQYF
v_call: TRBV6-5; d_call: TRBD1; clone_size: NA; j_call: TRBJ2-7; cdr3_nt: TGTGCCAGCAGGGCCGCTCCCAGGGGGAACTACGAGCAGTACTTC; cdr3_aa: CASRAAPRGNYEQYF
v_call: TRBV27; d_call: NA; clone_size: few; j_call: TRBJ2-7; cdr3_nt: TGTGCCAGCAGTTCACAGGAGTCCTACGAGCAGTACTTC; cdr3_aa: CASSSQESYEQYF
v_call: TRBV27; d_call: NA; clone_size: NA; j_call: TRBJ1-2; cdr3_nt: TGTGCCAGCAGTTTTAGGGGAGGTGGCTACACCTTC; cdr3_aa: CASSFRGGGYTF
v_call: TRBV5-1; d_call: NA; clone_size: NA; j_call: TRBJ2-7; cdr3_nt: TGCGCCAGCAGCTTACCAACAGGATCCTACGAGCAGTACTTC; cdr3_aa: CASSLPTGSYEQYF
v_call: TRBV7-2; d_call: TRBD1; clone_size: few; j_call: TRBJ2-7; cdr3_nt: TGTGCCAGCAGCCCGTCGACAGGGCCCTACGAGCAGTACTTC; cdr3_aa: CASSPSTGPYEQYF
v_call: TRBV30; d_call: NA; clone_size: NA; j_call: TRBJ2-5; cdr3_nt: TGTGCCTGGAGTGGGGACCAAGAGACCCAGTACTTC; cdr3_aa: CAWSGDQETQYF
v_call: TRBV5-6; d_call: NA; clone_size: few; j_call: TRBJ2-3; cdr3_nt: TGTGCCAGCAGCTTGTGGACAGTCACTAGCACAGATACGCAGTATTTT; cdr3_aa: CASSLWTVTSTDTQYF
v_call: TRBV5-1; d_call: NA; clone_size: NA; j_call: TRBJ2-3; cdr3_nt: TGCGCCAGCAGCTTGAACCCCAGGGAGTACACAGATACGCAGTATTTT; cdr3_aa: CASSLNPREYTDTQYF
v_call: TRBV25-1; d_call: NA; clone_size: once; j_call: TRBJ1-2; cdr3_nt: TGTGCCAGCAGTGATGTGGGGTATGGCTACACCTTC; cdr3_aa: CASSDVGYGYTF
v_call: TRBV7-2; d_call: NA; clone_size: NA; j_call: TRBJ2-5; cdr3_nt: TGTGCCAGCAGCTTAGATGCGGGTAGGACGGAGACCCAGTACTTC; cdr3_aa: CASSLDAGRTETQYF
v_call: TRBV7-2; d_call: TRBD2; clone_size: few; j_call: TRBJ2-2; cdr3_nt: TGTGCCGCCCGGGGGGGGAAGGACACCGGGGAGCTGTTTTTT; cdr3_aa: CAARGGKDTGELFF
v_call: TRBV7-2; d_call: NA; clone_size: NA; j_call: TRBJ2-7; cdr3_nt: TGTGCCAGCAGCCCTTCTCTTTACGAGCAGTACTTC; cdr3_aa: CASSPSLYEQYF
v_call: TRBV6-5; d_call: TRBD1; clone_size: NA; j_call: TRBJ1-2; cdr3_nt: TGTGCCAGCAGTTACGACAAGAGACAGGGTCGGGATGGCTACACCTTC; cdr3_aa: CASSYDKRQGRDGYTF
v_call: TRBV29-1; d_call: NA; clone_size: NA; j_call: TRBJ1-1; cdr3_nt: TGCAGCGTTGAAAGAGGGGTGAACACTGAAGCTTTCTTT; cdr3_aa: CSVERGVNTEAFF
v_call: TRBV20-1; d_call: NA; clone_size: NA; j_call: TRBJ2-5; cdr3_nt: TGCAGTGCTAGAAGCTTAGAGACCCAGTACTTC; cdr3_aa: CSARSLETQYF
v_call: TRBV7-2; d_call: TRBD2; clone_size: NA; j_call: TRBJ2-3; cdr3_nt: TGTGCCAGCACCATTACTAGCGGGGGAGTCACAGATACGCAGTATTTT; cdr3_aa: CASTITSGGVTDTQYF
v_call: TRBV10-3; d_call: NA; clone_size: NA; j_call: TRBJ1-1; cdr3_nt: TGTGCCATCAGTCAGACAGGCCTTTACACTGAAGCTTTCTTT; cdr3_aa: CAISQTGLYTEAFF
v_call: TRBV5-1; d_call: NA; clone_size: NA; j_call: TRBJ2-1; cdr3_nt: TGCGCCAGCAGCTTGGGTCCAGGCGGCAATGAGCAGTTCTTC; cdr3_aa: CASSLGPGGNEQFF
v_call: TRBV5-1; d_call: TRBD1; clone_size: NA; j_call: TRBJ2-1; cdr3_nt: TGCGCCAGCAGTGAAACAGGGGGCTACTACAATGAGCAGTTCTTC; cdr3_aa: CASSETGGYYNEQFF
v_call: TRBV11-3; d_call: NA; clone_size: few; j_call: TRBJ2-1; cdr3_nt: TGTGCCAGCAGCTCAACAGTGCGGGGTGAGCAGTTCTTC; cdr3_aa: CASSSTVRGEQFF
v_call: TRBV9; d_call: NA; clone_size: few; j_call: TRBJ2-2; cdr3_nt: TGTGCCAGCAGTGAAGGAGGGTCAGACACCGGGGAGCTGTTTTTT; cdr3_aa: CASSEGGSDTGELFF
v_call: TRBV5-1; d_call: TRBD2; clone_size: NA; j_call: TRBJ2-2; cdr3_nt: TGCGCCAGCAATCCCCACAAGACTAGCGGGGAAAACACCGGGGAGCTGTTTTTT; cdr3_aa: CASNPHKTSGENTGELFF
v_call: TRBV29-1; d_call: NA; clone_size: NA; j_call: TRBJ1-2; cdr3_nt: TGCAGCGTTGTTTGGGCGGCGAGTCATGGCTACACCTTC; cdr3_aa: CSVVWAASHGYTF
v_call: TRBV27; d_call: NA; clone_size: NA; j_call: TRBJ2-7; cdr3_nt: TGTGCCAGCAGTTTATTCCGGGACGGACGTAGCGAGCAGTACTTC; cdr3_aa: CASSLFRDGRSEQYF
v_call: TRBV2; d_call: NA; clone_size: NA; j_call: TRBJ1-1; cdr3_nt: TGTGCCAGCAGTGCTACCCCTCGGGCCGACACTGAAGCTTTCTTT; cdr3_aa: CASSATPRADTEAFF
v_call: TRBV29-1; d_call: NA; clone_size: NA; j_call: TRBJ2-5; cdr3_nt: TGCAGCGTTGCGCTGCGGATGCAAGAGACCCAGTACTTC; cdr3_aa: CSVALRMQETQYF
v_call: TRBV23-1; d_call: NA; clone_size: NA; j_call: TRBJ1-6; cdr3_nt: TGCGCCAGCAGTCCCTTGGCCCTCCACTTT; cdr3_aa: CASSPLALHF
v_call: TRBV5-1; d_call: TRBD1; clone_size: NA; j_call: TRBJ2-3; cdr3_nt: TGCGCCAGCAGCACAGGACAGGGGGCTTCGGGCACAGATACGCAGTATTTT; cdr3_aa: CASSTGQGASGTDTQYF
v_call: TRBV19; d_call: TRBD2; clone_size: medium-sized; j_call: TRBJ2-1; cdr3_nt: TGTGCCAGTAGTGGGGGGGGAGATATCCACAATGAGCAGTTCTTC; cdr3_aa: CASSGGGDIHNEQFF